This passage covers 23 T cell receptor beta chains from one sample sequenced in a study of blood T cells in healthy people across ages. For the second PCR, which ran for roughly 7 to 11 cycles, a sample-barcoded 5' primer and a J-beta primer mix were used. TCRdb processed the 5' RACE reads anew with MiXCR; each CDR3 protein has one entry. The table has 550,000 to 750,000 distinct CDR3 sequences, 21% seen once; the top ten hold roughly 3.7%. Sequencing was done on a sample of blood. Receptors originate from a man aged 70 or older in good health.

This clonotype appeared many times. The chain uses TRBV3-1 and TRBJ2-7, with unresolved D. This CDR3 region has 14 residues. Deletions cut 1 base from V and 2 bases from J, with 9 bases between. Germline CDR1 and CDR2: LGHDT and YNNKEL (reference sequence). The CDR3 protein is CASSQGGATYEQYF. The CDR3 nucleotides are TGTGCCAGCAGCCAAGGAGGAGCTACCTACGAGCAGTACTTC.

This clonotype was seen more than once but under ten times. J is TRBJ2-7 and V is TRBV4-1; 8 nucleotides line up with TRBD1. This CDR3 is 15 amino acids long. J was trimmed by 1 base and V by 7 bases; bases with no gene match: 9. Germline CDR1 and CDR2: MGHRA and YSYEKL. The CDR3 nucleotides are TGCGCCAGCAAACAAGGACAGGGAGGATCCTACGAGCAGTACTTC. Translating it yields CASKQGQGGSYEQYF.

The table lists this clonotype with a few counts. The V gene is TRBV4-1, the J gene TRBJ2-5; the match to TRBD2 covers 12 bases. The closer fit of TRBJ2-1 to the DNA end suggests the J call may be wrong. Germline CDR1 MGHRA, CDR2 YSYEKL. CDR3 size: 16 residues. CDR3 residues: CASSPETSGGYNEQFF. In nucleotides, the CDR3 is TGCGCCAGCAGCCCGGAGACTAGCGGGGGATACAATGAGCAGTTCTTC.

The chain recombines TRBV5-5 with TRBJ2-5, with 12 bases that match TRBD2. Judging by the DNA end, TRBJ2-1 fits better; the J call may be wrong. CDR3 length: 16 amino acids. The germline CDR1 and CDR2 sequences are SGHKS and YYEKEE (reference sequence). The chain's CDR3 is CASTGAGGLAGFEQFF. The CDR3 nucleotides are TGTGCCAGCACTGGCGCGGGGGGACTAGCGGGTTTTGAGCAGTTCTTC.

In regard to this clonotype: The germline gene is not matched at one end of the junction; a read error may be the cause. CDR3 nucleotides: TGTGCCAGCAGCCAAGCTAGTTTGCGGGAGGCCCGGGACAGCTTC. It is translated as CASSQASLREARDSF. The gene calls are TRBV3-1 and TRBJ2-5, with D perhaps TRBD2 (8 bases). Per the germline V gene, CDR1 is LGHDT and CDR2 is YNNKEL (reference sequence). The CDR3 length is 15 residues.

This clonotype was seen a handful of times. The chain has TRBV10-3 and TRBJ2-1, with 8 bases fitting TRBD2. Germline assignment: CDR1 ENHRY and CDR2 SYGVKD. Trimming removed 6 bases from V and 6 bases from J; junction bases left unmatched: 7. This CDR3 contains 14 residues. For the CDR3, the DNA is TGTGCCATCAGAGGTACGGGGGGGGGCAATGAGCAGTTCTTC. It encodes CAIRGTGGGNEQFF.

This clonotype came up many times. This rearrangement joins TRBV5-1 to TRBJ2-5; 11 positions agree with TRBD2. Germline values: CDR1 SGHRS, CDR2 YFSETQ. The junction had 10 bases not matched to a gene; V was cut back by 3 bases and J by 6 bases. CDR3 length: 16 residues. The CDR3 DNA sequence: TGCGCCAGCAGCTCTCCACTAGCGGGAGTAGGCAAGACCCAGTACTTC. Protein: CASSSPLAGVGKTQYF.

In its sample, this clonotype was seen many times. The chain combines TRBV20-1 with TRBJ1-2, with D maybe TRBD1 (6 bases). From germline, CDR1 is DFQATT and CDR2 SNEGSKA (reference sequence). The CDR3 has 13 residues. The V and J ends lost 3 bases and 4 bases respectively, with 12 bases between them. The CDR3 DNA sequence: TGCAGTGCTAGTTCCGGGACAAGCTATGGCTACACCTTC. This encodes CSASSGTSYGYTF.

This clonotype showed up just a few times. The V call is TRBV27, the J call TRBJ1-5; weak D call: TRBD1 (5 bases). This CDR3 comprises 15 residues. V lost 8 bases, J lost 4 bases, and 18 bases lay in between. Per germline, CDR1 MNHEY and CDR2 SMNVEV (reference sequence). The CDR3 is CASRKGKGPNQPQHF. The CDR3, as DNA: TGTGCCAGCCGAAAGGGGAAGGGCCCGAATCAGCCCCAGCATTTT.

CDR3 nucleotide sequence: TGTGCCAGCAGTTTACAGGTTTCAGATACGCAGTATTTT. It codes for CASSLQVSDTQYF. The V call is TRBV27, the J call TRBJ2-3; D unclear. V shed 2 bases and J shed 4 bases, with 7 bases lying between them. The V gene's germline CDR1 is MNHEY and CDR2 SMNVEV (reference sequence). This CDR3 is 13 amino acids long.

This clonotype was found many times. The V call is TRBV12-3 or TRBV12-4, the J call TRBJ2-5, with D possibly called TRBD1 or TRBD2 (5 bases each). The CDR3 consists of 12 residues. Trimming pared 6 bases from V and 11 bases from J, leaving 16 bases between. CDR3 DNA sequence: TGTGCCAGCAGCCCAAAGGTGGGGGAGCAGTACTTC. Translation: CASSPKVGEQYF.

Points on this clonotype: It may be a read error: a sequence one base away is much more abundant. This chain uses TRBV27 with TRBJ2-1; 10 bases match TRBD1. Per germline, CDR1 MNHEY and CDR2 SMNVEV (reference sequence). This CDR3 contains 16 residues. Here the CDR3 reads CASSPGVGQGLYERFF. As DNA, the CDR3 is TGTGCCAGCAGCCCGGGGGTGGGACAGGGGTTGTATGAGCGGTTCTTC.

There are a few counts of this clonotype. The chain couples TRBV12-5 to TRBJ2-4; D is uncertain. Germline CDR1 is LGHNT and CDR2 is FRNRAP. Trimming pared 2 bases from V and 7 bases from J, leaving 9 bases between. The CDR3 totals 13 residues. CDR3: CASGLIPSNIQYF. The CDR3 coding sequence is TGTGCTAGTGGTTTGATACCATCGAACATTCAGTACTTC. Together with reference TRBV12-5 and TRBJ2-4, the CDR3 gives the full variable domain: DARVTQTPRHKVTEMGQEVTMRCQPILGHNTVFWYRQTMMQGLELLAYFRNRAPLDDSGMPKDRFSAEMPDATLATLKIQPSEPRDSAVYFCASGLIPSNIQYFGAGTRLSVL.

Turning to this clonotype: The junction differs from germline at one of its ends, possibly a read error. The gene calls are TRBV27 and TRBJ2-1; 11 nucleotides match TRBD2. The germline V gene has CDR1 MNHEY and CDR2 SMNVEV (reference sequence). The CDR3 sequence is 14 residues long. The CDR3 nucleotides read TGTGCCAGCAGTTTAACTAGCGGGAGAGTAGTCCTCCTCTTC. Its translation is CASSLTSGRVVLLF.

This clonotype was seen a handful of times. The chain is built from TRBV29-1 and TRBJ2-7, with D unresolved. CDR1 SQVTM and CDR2 ANQGSEA come from the germline V gene. The germline V and J ends were trimmed by 1 base and 3 bases, with 10 bases remaining between them. This CDR3 has 13 residues. The CDR3 DNA reads as TGCAGCGTTGAAGTTTCAGGAAACTACGAGCAGTACTTC. Protein sequence: CSVEVSGNYEQYF.

This clonotype has just a few counts. The genes are TRBV4-3 and TRBJ1-1, with 7 nucleotides matching TRBD1. Trimming took 0 bases from V and 0 from J; bases not matched to a gene: 10. This CDR3 is built from 18 residues. The V gene's germline CDR1 is LGHNA and CDR2 YSLEER. CDR3 nucleotide sequence: TGCGCCAGCAGCCAAGATCTAGGGGGCGCTTGGATGAACACTGAAGCTTTCTTT. Encoded protein: CASSQDLGGAWMNTEAFF.

In its sample, this clonotype was seen a few times. The V call is TRBV19, the J call TRBJ1-1; 7 bases line up with TRBD1. This CDR3 contains 12 residues. V lost 5 bases to trimming and J lost 7 bases; unmatched junction nucleotides: 4. The V gene's germline CDR1 is LNHDA and CDR2 SQIVND (reference sequence). CDR3 region: CASSEDRNEAFF. The CDR3 DNA sequence: TGTGCCAGTAGTGAGGACAGGAATGAAGCTTTCTTT.

This clonotype was seen more than once but under ten times. CDR3 coding DNA: TGCAGTGCTGGAGCCGGGACTGGAAACACCATATATTTT. It codes for CSAGAGTGNTIYF. The rearrangement joins TRBV20-1 to TRBJ1-3; D unresolved. The CDR3 runs to 13 residues. Between the trimmed V and J ends, which lost 5 bases and 2 bases, there was a span of 10 bases. CDR1 is DFQATT and CDR2 is SNEGSKA in the germline V gene (reference sequence).

This clonotype showed up just a few times. The chain combines TRBV27 with TRBJ2-2; tentative D call: TRBD2 (6 bases). Germline lookup yields CDR1 MNHEY and CDR2 SMNVEV (reference sequence). There are 14 residues in the CDR3. The V end lost 5 bases, the J end lost 4 bases, and 11 bases lay between the germline ends. DNA of the CDR3: TGTGCCAGCAGTCCCGAGCGGGCCACCGGGGAGCTGTTTTTT. This sequence encodes CASSPERATGELFF.

V and J are TRBV14 and TRBJ1-1; D is unclear. Germline lookup yields CDR1 SGHDN and CDR2 FVKESK. V was pared by 3 bases and J by 0 bases, with 5 bases between. CDR3 length equals 13 residues. The CDR3 DNA reads as TGTGCCAGCAGCCATGATATGAACACTGAAGCTTTCTTT. Protein sequence: CASSHDMNTEAFF.

This clonotype was picked up a small number of times. The chain couples TRBV20-1 to TRBJ2-1; 11 nucleotides align to TRBD2. V was clipped by 0 bases and J by 0 bases; unmatched bases: 10. CDR1 and CDR2 from the germline V gene are DFQATT and SNEGSKA (reference sequence). The CDR3 length is 19 residues. The CDR3 spells CSARDRGLAGWSSYNEQFF. Here the CDR3 DNA reads TGCAGTGCTAGAGATCGAGGACTAGCGGGTTGGAGCTCCTACAATGAGCAGTTCTTC.

This chain joins TRBV7-9 and TRBJ2-7, with D possibly TRBD1 on 6 matching bases. The V and J ends lost 5 bases and 5 bases respectively, with 19 bases between them. Per the germline V gene, CDR1 is SEHNR and CDR2 is FQNEAQ (reference sequence). This CDR3 region has 15 residues. The CDR3 loop is CASSPPPGDQHEQYF. The CDR3 DNA reads TGTGCCAGCAGCCCACCCCCAGGGGATCAGCACGAGCAGTACTTC.

This clonotype showed up just a few times. The gene calls are TRBV15 and TRBJ1-1; D not resolved. Trimming removed 1 base from V and 2 bases from J, with 8 bases in between. This CDR3 is 14 amino acids long. The germline gives CDR1 LNHNV, CDR2 YYDKDF (reference sequence). For the CDR3, the DNA is TGTGCCACCAGCAGAGTCCAGGCTAACACTGAAGCTTTCTTT. Protein: CATSRVQANTEAFF.